The clone carrying this T cell receptor beta chain has more than one count but fewer than ten. Its antigen is still unknown. For the second PCR, which ran for roughly 6 to 12 cycles, a sample-barcoded 5' primer and a J-beta primer mix were used. From the 5' RACE reads, TCRdb called clonotypes with MiXCR, one entry per CDR3 protein. The sample lists roughly 2 million distinct CDR3 sequences; 49% were seen once. Healthy Caucasian individuals from Russia aged about 6 to 95 served as donors. The data stem from a study of blood T cells in healthy people across ages. There are 15 residues in the CDR3. Deletions cut 1 base from V and 6 bases from J, with 12 bases between. CDR1 and CDR2 from the germline V gene are LNHNV and YYDKDF (reference sequence). Study-level points and caveats: CMV status of donors was unknown, possibly confounding expanded clonotype changes. A roughly linear fall in TCR beta diversity per million T cells was seen with increasing age.

The sequencing input was blood. This chain connects TRBV15 to TRBJ1-4; D ambiguous. This TCR was sampled from a middle-aged woman in good health. Here the CDR3 reads CATSRGETADEKLFF. In DNA form, the CDR3 reads TGTGCCACCAGCAGAGGGGAGACTGCGGATGAAAAACTGTTTTTT.